A selection of T cell receptor beta chains follows, all from one sample in a study of CD8+ T cells in alopecia areata. The method was immunoSEQ multiplex PCR; TCRdb's version includes in-frame clones alone and lacks a portion of them. The table has more than 90,000 clones, roughly two thirds seen once. The sample consisted of CD8+ T cells sorted from blood, taken at week 4, from a patient treated with tofacitinib. The receptors were sampled from a human donor with alopecia areata. CDR3s include the opening cysteine and the closing phenylalanine or tryptophan. The D gene is left open where the match is weak. Clone size is stated in some rows and not others, as once, few, many or a class when expanded.

D gene,clone size,CDR3 length,V gene,J gene,CDR3 protein,CDR3 DNA
NA,NA,16,TRBV5-6,TRBJ2-3,CASSVSSLGSTDTQYF,TGTGCCAGCAGCGTCTCCAGCTTGGGGTCCACAGATACGCAGTATTTT
TRBD1,few,17,TRBV4-2,TRBJ1-4,CASSQSGEYRGDEKLFF,TGTGCCAGCAGCCAATCCGGCGAATACAGGGGCGACGAAAAACTGTTTTTT
NA,NA,11,TRBV30,TRBJ2-7,CAWSDLREQYF,TGTGCCTGGAGTGATCTTCGCGAGCAGTACTTC
NA,NA,14,TRBV6-5,TRBJ2-3,CASRPWSITDTQYF,TGTGCCAGCCGCCCATGGTCGATCACAGATACGCAGTATTTT
TRBD2,NA,15,TRBV4-2,TRBJ2-7,CASSQLRTSGLEQYF,TGTGCCAGCAGCCAATTGAGGACTAGCGGGCTCGAGCAGTACTTC
NA,NA,14,TRBV7-9,TRBJ2-5,CASRPRASGETQYF,TGTGCCAGCAGGCCCCGGGCTTCGGGTGAGACCCAGTACTTC
NA,NA,14,TRBV7-6,TRBJ1-1,CASSQNREGTEAFF,TGTGCCAGCAGCCAGAACAGGGAGGGGACTGAAGCTTTCTTT
TRBD1,few,14,TRBV29-1,TRBJ2-7,CSSTGTGSSYEQYF,TGCAGCTCCACGGGGACAGGTAGCTCCTACGAGCAGTACTTC
NA,few,13,TRBV6-5,TRBJ1-2,CASSPGLIYGYTF,TGTGCCAGCAGTCCGGGACTAATCTATGGCTACACCTTC
TRBD1,once,15,TRBV5-1,TRBJ1-5,CASSSGTGEDQPQHF,TGCGCCAGCAGCTCCGGGACAGGGGAGGATCAGCCCCAGCATTTT
TRBD2,few,15,TRBV6-5,TRBJ2-5,CASRNSGGAQETQYF,TGTGCCAGCAGAAATAGCGGGGGGGCCCAAGAGACCCAGTACTTC
NA,NA,14,TRBV13,TRBJ2-7,CASSTGTRGGEQYF,TGTGCCAGCAGTACCGGGACAAGGGGTGGCGAGCAGTACTTC
NA,NA,12,TRBV29-1,TRBJ2-1,CSGEDNRNEQFF,TGCAGCGGAGAGGACAATAGGAATGAGCAGTTCTTC